This TCR beta chain was recovered during a study of T cells after yellow fever vaccination. Broader study findings: Weaker, the secondary response had a peak occurring faster, on day 5 versus 15. Clonotype sharing between CD4 and CD8 compartments was small.

CDR1 and CDR2 from the germline V gene are SGHAT and FQNNGV. Trimming removed 5 bases from V and 5 bases from J; junction bases left unmatched: 7. This CDR3 has 14 amino acids. Researchers made TCR cDNA using 5'RACE template switching, and this step added a universal primer site and UMIs. TCRdb re-called the 5' RACE reads with MiXCR, one entry per CDR3 protein. This table has around 340,000 distinct CDR3 sequences, 8.7% appearing once. Turning to this clonotype: Its antigen is still unknown.

The receptor's source is a man between 18 and 35 years old who received the YFV17D yellow fever vaccine. This chain connects TRBV11-2 to TRBJ2-5; TRBD1 aligns across 8 bases. Specimen: PBMCs, collected on the day of the first yellow fever vaccination. The CDR3 loop is CASSPGQGSETQYF. The CDR3 nucleotides read TGTGCCAGCAGCCCAGGACAGGGATCGGAGACCCAGTACTTC.